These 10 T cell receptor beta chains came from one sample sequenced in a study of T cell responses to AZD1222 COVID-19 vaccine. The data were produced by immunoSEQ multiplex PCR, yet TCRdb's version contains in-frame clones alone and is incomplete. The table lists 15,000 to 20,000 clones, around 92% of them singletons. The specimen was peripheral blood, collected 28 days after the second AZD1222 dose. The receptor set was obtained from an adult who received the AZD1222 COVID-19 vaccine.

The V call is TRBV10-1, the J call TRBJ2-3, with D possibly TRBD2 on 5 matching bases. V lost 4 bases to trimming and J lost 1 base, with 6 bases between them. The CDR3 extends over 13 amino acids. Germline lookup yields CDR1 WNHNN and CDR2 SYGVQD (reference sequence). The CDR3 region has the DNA TGCGCCAGCAGTGCGGAGGGCACAGATACGCAGTATTTT. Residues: CASSAEGTDTQYF.

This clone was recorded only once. Written as DNA, the CDR3 is TGTGCCAGCAGTTTAGGTTTCGAGCAGTTCTTC. Residues: CASSLGFEQFF. The chain employs TRBV27 and TRBJ2-1; D unresolved. In germline, CDR1 is MNHEY, CDR2 SMNVEV (reference sequence). V was clipped by 2 bases and J by 10 bases, with 6 bases between them. This CDR3 has 11 residues.

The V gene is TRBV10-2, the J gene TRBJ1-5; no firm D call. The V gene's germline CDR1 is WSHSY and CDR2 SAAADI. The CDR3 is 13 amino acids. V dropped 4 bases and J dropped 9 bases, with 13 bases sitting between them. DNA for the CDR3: TGCGCCAGCAGTGTAACTACAGCGCGGCCCCAGCATTTT. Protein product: CASSVTTARPQHF.

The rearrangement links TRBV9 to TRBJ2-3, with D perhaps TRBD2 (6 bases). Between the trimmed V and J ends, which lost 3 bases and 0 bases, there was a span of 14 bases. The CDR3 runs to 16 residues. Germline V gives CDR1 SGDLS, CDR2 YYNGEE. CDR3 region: CASSAGTAPSTDTQYF. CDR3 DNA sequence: TGTGCCAGCAGCGCCGGGACTGCCCCTAGCACAGATACGCAGTATTTT.

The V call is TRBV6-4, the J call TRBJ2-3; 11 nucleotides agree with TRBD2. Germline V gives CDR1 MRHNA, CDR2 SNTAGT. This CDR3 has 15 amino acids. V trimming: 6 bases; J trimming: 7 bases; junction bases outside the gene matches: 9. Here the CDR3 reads CASSRLAGSGYTQYF. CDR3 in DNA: TGTGCCAGCAGCCGACTAGCGGGGAGTGGATATACGCAGTATTTT.

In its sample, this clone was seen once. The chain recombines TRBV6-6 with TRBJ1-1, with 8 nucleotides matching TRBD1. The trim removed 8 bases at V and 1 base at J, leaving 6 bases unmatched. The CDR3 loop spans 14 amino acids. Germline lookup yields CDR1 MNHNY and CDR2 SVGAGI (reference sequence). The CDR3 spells CASGPGQENTEAFF. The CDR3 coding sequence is TGTGCCAGCGGACCGGGACAGGAGAACACTGAAGCTTTCTTT.

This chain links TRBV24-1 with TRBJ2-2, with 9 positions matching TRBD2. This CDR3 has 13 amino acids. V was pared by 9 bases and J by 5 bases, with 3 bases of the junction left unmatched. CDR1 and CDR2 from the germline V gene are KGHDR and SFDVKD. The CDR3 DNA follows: TGTGCCACCCTAGCGGGGTCTACCGGGGAGCTGTTTTTT. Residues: CATLAGSTGELFF.

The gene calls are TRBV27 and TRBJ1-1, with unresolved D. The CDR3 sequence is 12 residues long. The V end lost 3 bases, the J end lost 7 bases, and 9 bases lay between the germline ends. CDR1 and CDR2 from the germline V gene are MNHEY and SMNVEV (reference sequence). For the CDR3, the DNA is TGTGCCAGCAGTTTTGGGGAAGGTGAAGCTTTCTTT. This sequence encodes CASSFGEGEAFF.

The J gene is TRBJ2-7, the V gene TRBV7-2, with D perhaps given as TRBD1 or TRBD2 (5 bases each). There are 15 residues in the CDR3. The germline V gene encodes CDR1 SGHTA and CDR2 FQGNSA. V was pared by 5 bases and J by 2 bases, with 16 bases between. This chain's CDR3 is CASSPMGTAAYEQYF. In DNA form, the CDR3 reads TGTGCCAGCAGCCCGATGGGGACGGCAGCCTACGAGCAGTACTTC.

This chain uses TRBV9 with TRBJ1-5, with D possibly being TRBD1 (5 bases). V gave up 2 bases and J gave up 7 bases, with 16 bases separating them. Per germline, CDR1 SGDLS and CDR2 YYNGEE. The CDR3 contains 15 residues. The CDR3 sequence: CASSVSGDEMQPQHF. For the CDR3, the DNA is TGTGCCAGCAGCGTTTCTGGGGACGAGATGCAGCCCCAGCATTTT.